This TCR beta chain stems from a study of T cells after yellow fever vaccination. Overall study findings and caveats: Post-booster samples contained most primary-vaccination clones (approximately 97% CD4, less than 90% CD8).

Notes on this clonotype: The antigen is not known.

It was through 5'RACE template switching that TCR cDNA was made, with a universal primer site and UMIs added. TCRdb independently ran MiXCR on the 5' RACE reads; one entry per CDR3 protein. The sample includes 150,000 to 200,000 distinct CDR3 sequences, about 6.2% of them seen just once. This CDR3 has 18 amino acids. After removal of 2 bases from V and 1 base from J, the junction contained 11 bases not matched to a gene. Germline loops: CDR1 SGHTA, CDR2 FQGTGA. Specimen: CD4+ T cells sorted from PBMCs, collected on the day of the first yellow fever vaccination. The chain links TRBV7-3 to TRBJ2-3, with 8 nucleotides matching TRBD2. The TCR was taken from a man between 18 and 29 years old who received the YFV17D yellow fever vaccine. The chain's CDR3 is CASSLHGSGTRGTDTQYF. Written as DNA, the CDR3 is TGTGCCAGCAGCTTACACGGTTCCGGGACTAGGGGCACAGATACGCAGTATTTT. The whole variable domain, filled in from reference TRBV7-3 and TRBJ2-3, reads GAGVSQTPSNKVTEKGKYVELRCDPISGHTALYWYRQSLGQGPEFLIYFQGTGAADDSGLPNDRFFAVRPEGSVSTLKIQRTERGDSAVYLCASSLHGSGTRGTDTQYFGPGTRLTVL.